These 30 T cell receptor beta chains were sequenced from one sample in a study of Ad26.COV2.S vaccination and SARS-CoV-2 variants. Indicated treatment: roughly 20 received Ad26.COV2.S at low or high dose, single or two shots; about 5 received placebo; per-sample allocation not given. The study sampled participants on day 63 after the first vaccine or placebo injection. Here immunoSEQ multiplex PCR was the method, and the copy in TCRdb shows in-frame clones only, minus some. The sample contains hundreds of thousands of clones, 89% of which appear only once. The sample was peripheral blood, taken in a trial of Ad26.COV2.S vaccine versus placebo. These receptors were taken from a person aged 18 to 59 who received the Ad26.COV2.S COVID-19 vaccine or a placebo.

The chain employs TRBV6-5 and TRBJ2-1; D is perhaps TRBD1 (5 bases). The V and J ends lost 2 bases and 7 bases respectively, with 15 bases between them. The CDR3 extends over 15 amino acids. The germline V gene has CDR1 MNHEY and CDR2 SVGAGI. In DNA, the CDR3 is TGTGCCAGCAGTTACGGGCCAGGGATGGTAAATGAGCAGTTCTTC. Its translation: CASSYGPGMVNEQFF.

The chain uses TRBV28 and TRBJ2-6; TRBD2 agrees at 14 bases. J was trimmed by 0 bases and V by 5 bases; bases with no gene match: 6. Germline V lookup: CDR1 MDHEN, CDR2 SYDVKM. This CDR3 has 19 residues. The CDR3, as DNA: TGTGCCAGCAGTGCCCAGACTAGCGGGGGGGTCTCTGGGGCCAACGTCCTGACTTTC. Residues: CASSAQTSGGVSGANVLTF.

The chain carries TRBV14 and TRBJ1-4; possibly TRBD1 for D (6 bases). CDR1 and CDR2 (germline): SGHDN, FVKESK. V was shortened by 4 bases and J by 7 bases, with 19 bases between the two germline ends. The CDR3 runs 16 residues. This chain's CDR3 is CASSRWRGTRGEKLFF. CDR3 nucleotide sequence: TGTGCCAGCAGCCGGTGGCGGGGGACCAGGGGTGAAAAACTGTTTTTT. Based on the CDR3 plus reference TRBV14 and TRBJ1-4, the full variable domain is EAGVTQFPSHSVIEKGQTVTLRCDPISGHDNLYWYRRVMGKEIKFLLHFVKESKQDESGMPNNRFLAERTGGTYSTLKVQPAELEDSGVYFCASSRWRGTRGEKLFFGSGTQLSVL.

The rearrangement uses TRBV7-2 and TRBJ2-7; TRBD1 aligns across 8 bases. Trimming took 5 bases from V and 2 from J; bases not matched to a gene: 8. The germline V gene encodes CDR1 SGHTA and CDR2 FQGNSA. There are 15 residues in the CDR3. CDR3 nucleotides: TGTGCCAGCAGCCCCCTGGACAGGGTCCCCTACGAGCAGTACTTC. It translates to CASSPLDRVPYEQYF. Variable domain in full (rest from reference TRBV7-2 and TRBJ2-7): GAGVSQSPSNKVTEKGKDVELRCDPISGHTALYWYRQSLGQGLEFLIYFQGNSAPDKSGLPSDRFSAERTGGSVSTLTIQRTQQEDSAVYLCASSPLDRVPYEQYFGPGTRLTVT.

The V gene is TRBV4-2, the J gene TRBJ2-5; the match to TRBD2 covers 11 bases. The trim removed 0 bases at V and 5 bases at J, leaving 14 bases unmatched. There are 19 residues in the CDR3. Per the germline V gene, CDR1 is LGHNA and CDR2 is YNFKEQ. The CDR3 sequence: CASSQEFVSGGARFETQYF. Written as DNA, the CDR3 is TGTGCCAGCAGCCAAGAGTTTGTTAGCGGGGGGGCGAGGTTTGAGACCCAGTACTTC.

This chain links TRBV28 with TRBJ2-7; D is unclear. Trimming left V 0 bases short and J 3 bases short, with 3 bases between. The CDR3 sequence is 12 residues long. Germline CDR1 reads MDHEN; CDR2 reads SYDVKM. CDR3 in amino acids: CASSLWSYEQYF. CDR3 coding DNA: TGTGCCAGCAGTTTATGGAGCTACGAGCAGTACTTC.

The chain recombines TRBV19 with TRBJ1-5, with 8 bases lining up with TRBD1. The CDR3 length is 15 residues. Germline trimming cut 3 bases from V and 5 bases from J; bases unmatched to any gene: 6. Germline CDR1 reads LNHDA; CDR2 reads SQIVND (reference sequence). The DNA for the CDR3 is TGTGCCAGTAGTATCGTGGGACAGGTCGATCAGCCCCAGCATTTT. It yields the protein CASSIVGQVDQPQHF.

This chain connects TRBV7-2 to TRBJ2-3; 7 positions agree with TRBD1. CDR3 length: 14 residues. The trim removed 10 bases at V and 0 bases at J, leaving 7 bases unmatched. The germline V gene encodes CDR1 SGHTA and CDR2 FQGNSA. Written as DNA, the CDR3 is TGTGCCACCGCACCGACAGGGAGCACAGATACGCAGTATTTT. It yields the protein CATAPTGSTDTQYF.

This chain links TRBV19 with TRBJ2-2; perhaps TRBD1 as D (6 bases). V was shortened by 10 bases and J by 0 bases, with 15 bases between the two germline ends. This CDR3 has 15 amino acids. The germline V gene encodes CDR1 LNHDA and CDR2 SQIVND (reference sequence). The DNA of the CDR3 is TGTGCCACTAAGTCCGGACAGACGAACACCGGGGAGCTGTTTTTT. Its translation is CATKSGQTNTGELFF.

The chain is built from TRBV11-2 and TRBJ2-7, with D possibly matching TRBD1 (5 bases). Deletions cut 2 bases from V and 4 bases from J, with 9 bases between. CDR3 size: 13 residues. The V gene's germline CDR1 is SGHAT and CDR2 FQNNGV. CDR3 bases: TGTGCCAGCAGCTTACTCAGGGATTACGAGCAGTACGTC. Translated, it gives CASSLLRDYEQYV.

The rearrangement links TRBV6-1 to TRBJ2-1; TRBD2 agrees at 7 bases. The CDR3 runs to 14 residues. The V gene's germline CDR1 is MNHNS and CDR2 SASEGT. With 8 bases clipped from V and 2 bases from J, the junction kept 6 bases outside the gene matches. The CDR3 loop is CASGGAGPYNEQFF. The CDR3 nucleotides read TGTGCCAGCGGTGGAGCGGGACCCTACAATGAGCAGTTCTTC.

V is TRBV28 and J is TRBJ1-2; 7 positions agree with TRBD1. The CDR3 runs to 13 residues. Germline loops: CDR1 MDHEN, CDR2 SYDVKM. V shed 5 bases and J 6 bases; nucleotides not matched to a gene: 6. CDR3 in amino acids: CASSEGTEDGYTF. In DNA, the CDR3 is TGTGCCAGCAGTGAAGGGACAGAGGATGGCTACACCTTC.

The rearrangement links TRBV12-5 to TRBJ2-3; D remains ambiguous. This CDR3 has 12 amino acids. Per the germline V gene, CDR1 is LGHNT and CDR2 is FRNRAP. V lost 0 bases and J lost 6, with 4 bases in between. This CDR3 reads CASGLVRDTQYF. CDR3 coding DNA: TGTGCTAGTGGTTTGGTACGGGATACGCAGTATTTT.

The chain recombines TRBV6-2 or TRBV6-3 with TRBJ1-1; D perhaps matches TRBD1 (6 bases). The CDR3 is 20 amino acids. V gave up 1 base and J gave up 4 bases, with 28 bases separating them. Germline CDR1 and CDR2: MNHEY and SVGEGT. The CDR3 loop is CASSYYRGPVSGDRGTEAFF. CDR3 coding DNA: TGTGCCAGCAGTTACTATAGGGGTCCGGTTTCAGGGGATCGCGGCACTGAAGCTTTCTTT.

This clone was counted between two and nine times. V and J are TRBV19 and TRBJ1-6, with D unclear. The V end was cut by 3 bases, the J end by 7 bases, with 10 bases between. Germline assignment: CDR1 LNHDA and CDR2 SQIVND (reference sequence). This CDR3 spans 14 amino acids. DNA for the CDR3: TGTGCCAGTAGTATCTACCCAGTAAATTCACCCCTCCACTTT. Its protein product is CASSIYPVNSPLHF.

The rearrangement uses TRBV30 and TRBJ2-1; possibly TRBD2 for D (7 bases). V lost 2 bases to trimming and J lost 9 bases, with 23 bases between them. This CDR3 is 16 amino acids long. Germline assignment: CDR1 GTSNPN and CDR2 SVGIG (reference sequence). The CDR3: CAWSRYRGGDLREQFF. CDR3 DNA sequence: TGTGCCTGGAGTCGGTATCGAGGGGGGGACCTCCGTGAGCAGTTCTTC. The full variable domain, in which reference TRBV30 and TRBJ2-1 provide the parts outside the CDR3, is SQTIHQWPATLVQPVGSPLSLECTVEGTSNPNLYWYRQAAGRGLQLLFYSVGIGQISSEVPQNLSASRPQDRQFILSSKKLLLSDSGFYLCAWSRYRGGDLREQFFGPGTRLTVL.

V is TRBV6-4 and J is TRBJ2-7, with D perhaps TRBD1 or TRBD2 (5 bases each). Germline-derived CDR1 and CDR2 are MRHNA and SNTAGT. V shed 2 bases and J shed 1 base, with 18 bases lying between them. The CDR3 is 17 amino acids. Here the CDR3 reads CASSDVLGTALSYEQYF. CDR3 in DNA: TGTGCCAGCAGTGACGTACTTGGGACGGCTTTATCCTACGAGCAGTACTTC.

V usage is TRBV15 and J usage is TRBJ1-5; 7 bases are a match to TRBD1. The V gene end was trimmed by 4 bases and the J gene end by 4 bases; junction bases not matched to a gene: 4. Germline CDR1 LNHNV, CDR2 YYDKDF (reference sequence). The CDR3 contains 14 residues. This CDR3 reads CATSTGTENQPQHF. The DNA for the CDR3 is TGTGCCACCAGCACCGGGACAGAGAATCAGCCCCAGCATTTT.

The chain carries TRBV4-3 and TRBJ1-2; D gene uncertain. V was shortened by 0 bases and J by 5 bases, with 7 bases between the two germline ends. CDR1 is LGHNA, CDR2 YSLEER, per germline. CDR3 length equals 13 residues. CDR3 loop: CASSQDRLYGYTF. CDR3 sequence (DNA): TGCGCCAGCAGCCAAGACCGCCTTTATGGCTACACCTTC.

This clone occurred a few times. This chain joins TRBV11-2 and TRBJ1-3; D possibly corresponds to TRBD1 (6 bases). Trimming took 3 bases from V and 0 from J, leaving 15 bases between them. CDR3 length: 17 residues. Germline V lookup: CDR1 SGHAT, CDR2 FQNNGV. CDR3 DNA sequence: TGTGCCAGCAGCTTGGGGCGGGGGGCAATCTCTGGAAACACCATATATTTT. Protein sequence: CASSLGRGAISGNTIYF.

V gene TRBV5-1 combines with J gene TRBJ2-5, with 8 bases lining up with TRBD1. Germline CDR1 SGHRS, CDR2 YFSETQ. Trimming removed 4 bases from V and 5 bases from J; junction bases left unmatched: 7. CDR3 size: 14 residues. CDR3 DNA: TGCGCCAGCAGCACACCAGGGGGCGGCGAGACCCAGTACTTC. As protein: CASSTPGGGETQYF. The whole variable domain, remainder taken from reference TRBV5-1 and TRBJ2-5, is KAGVTQTPRYLIKTRGQQVTLSCSPISGHRSVSWYQQTPGQGLQFLFEYFSETQRNKGNFPGRFSGRQFSNSRSEMNVSTLELGDSALYLCASSTPGGGETQYFGPGTRLLVL.

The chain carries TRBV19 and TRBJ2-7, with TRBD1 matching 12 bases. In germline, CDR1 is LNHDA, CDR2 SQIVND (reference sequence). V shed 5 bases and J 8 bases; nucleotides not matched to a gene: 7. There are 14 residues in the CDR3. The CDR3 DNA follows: TGTGCCAGTAGTGATGCCGGGACAGGGGGCAAGCAGTACTTC. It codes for CASSDAGTGGKQYF.

CDR3 coding DNA: TGTGCCACCTCAGCGGGAGGTAGCTCCTACAATGAGCAGTTCTTC. It yields the protein CATSAGGSSYNEQFF. V usage is TRBV24-1 and J usage is TRBJ2-1; 9 bases are a match to TRBD2. Germline V lookup: CDR1 KGHDR, CDR2 SFDVKD. V was clipped by 9 bases and J by 0 bases; unmatched bases: 5. The CDR3 loop spans 15 amino acids.

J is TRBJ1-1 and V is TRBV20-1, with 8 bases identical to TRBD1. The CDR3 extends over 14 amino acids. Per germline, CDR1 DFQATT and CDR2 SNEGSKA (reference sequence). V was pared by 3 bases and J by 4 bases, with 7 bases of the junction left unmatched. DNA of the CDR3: TGCAGTGCTAGTGACAGGGGTTTATCCACTGAAGCTTTCTTT. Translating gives CSASDRGLSTEAFF.

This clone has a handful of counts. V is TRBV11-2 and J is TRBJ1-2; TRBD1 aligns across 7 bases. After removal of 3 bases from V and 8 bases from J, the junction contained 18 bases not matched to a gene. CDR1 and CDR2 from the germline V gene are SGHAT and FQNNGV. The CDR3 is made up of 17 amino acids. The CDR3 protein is CASSFGGPSGRGVGYTF. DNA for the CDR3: TGTGCCAGCAGCTTTGGAGGCCCCAGCGGCAGGGGGGTGGGCTACACCTTC. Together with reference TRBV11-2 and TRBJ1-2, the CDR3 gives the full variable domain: EAGVAQSPRYKIIEKRQSVAFWCNPISGHATLYWYQQILGQGPKLLIQFQNNGVVDDSQLPKDRFSAERLKGVDSTLKIQPAKLEDSAVYLCASSFGGPSGRGVGYTFGSGTRLTVV.

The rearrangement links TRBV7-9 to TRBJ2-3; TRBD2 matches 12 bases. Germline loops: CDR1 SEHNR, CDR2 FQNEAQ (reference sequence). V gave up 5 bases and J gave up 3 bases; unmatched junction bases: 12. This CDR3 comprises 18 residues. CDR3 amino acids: CASSVPLAGGPLTDTQYF. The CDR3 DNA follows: TGTGCCAGCAGCGTGCCCCTAGCGGGAGGGCCTTTGACAGATACGCAGTATTTT.

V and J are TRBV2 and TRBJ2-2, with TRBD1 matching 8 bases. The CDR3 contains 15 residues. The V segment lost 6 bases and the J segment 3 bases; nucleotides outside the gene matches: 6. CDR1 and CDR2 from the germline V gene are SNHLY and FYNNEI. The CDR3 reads CASRGGQADTGELFF. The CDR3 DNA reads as TGTGCCAGCAGGGGGGGACAGGCTGACACCGGGGAGCTGTTTTTT.

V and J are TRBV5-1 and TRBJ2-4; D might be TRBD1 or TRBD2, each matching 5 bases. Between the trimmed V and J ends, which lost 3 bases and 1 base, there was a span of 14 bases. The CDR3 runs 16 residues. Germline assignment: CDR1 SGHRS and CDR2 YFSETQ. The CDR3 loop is CASSWGWMGAKNIQYF. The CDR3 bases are TGCGCCAGCAGCTGGGGGTGGATGGGGGCCAAAAACATTCAGTACTTC. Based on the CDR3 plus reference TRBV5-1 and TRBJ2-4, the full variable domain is KAGVTQTPRYLIKTRGQQVTLSCSPISGHRSVSWYQQTPGQGLQFLFEYFSETQRNKGNFPGRFSGRQFSNSRSEMNVSTLELGDSALYLCASSWGWMGAKNIQYFGAGTRLSVL.

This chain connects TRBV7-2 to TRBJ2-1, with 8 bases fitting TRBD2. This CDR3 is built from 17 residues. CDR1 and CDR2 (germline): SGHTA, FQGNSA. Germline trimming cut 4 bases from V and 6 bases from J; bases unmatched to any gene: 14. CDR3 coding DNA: TGTGCCAGCAGCTCCCAGGTCGGGGGGGCCCGATTCAATGAGCAGTTCTTC. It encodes CASSSQVGGARFNEQFF. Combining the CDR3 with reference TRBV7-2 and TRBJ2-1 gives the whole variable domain GAGVSQSPSNKVTEKGKDVELRCDPISGHTALYWYRQSLGQGLEFLIYFQGNSAPDKSGLPSDRFSAERTGGSVSTLTIQRTQQEDSAVYLCASSSQVGGARFNEQFFGPGTRLTVL.

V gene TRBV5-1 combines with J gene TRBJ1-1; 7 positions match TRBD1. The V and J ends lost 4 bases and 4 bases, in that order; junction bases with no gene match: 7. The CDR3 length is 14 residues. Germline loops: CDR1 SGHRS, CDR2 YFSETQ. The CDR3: CASSRGTARTEAFF. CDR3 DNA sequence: TGCGCCAGCAGCCGCGGGACAGCTCGCACTGAAGCTTTCTTT.